The 28 T cell receptor beta chains in this list originate from one sample, sequenced in a study of breast tumors, draining lymph nodes, adjacent tissues. Breast cancer patients provided tissue from their axillary draining lymph nodes. Each CDR3 protein gets one entry after TCRdb re-called the multiplex PCR reads with MiXCR. The sample has 200,000 or so distinct CDR3 sequences, over 25% seen once. The specimen sequenced was axillary lymph node tissue. These receptors all stem from a female donor with breast cancer. Some clones in this sample may be carry-over from other donors' samples.

The rearrangement links TRBV30 to TRBJ2-5; TRBD2 aligns across 8 bases. Germline CDR1 reads GTSNPN; CDR2 reads SVGIG (reference sequence). Trimming took 1 base from V and 1 from J; bases not matched to a gene: 8. This CDR3 region has 16 residues. The CDR3 loop reads CAWSEGVAGPQETQYF. DNA for the CDR3: TGTGCCTGGAGTGAGGGGGTAGCGGGACCCCAAGAGACCCAGTACTTC.

This clonotype was found many times. The chain has TRBV5-1 and TRBJ2-3; TRBD2 aligns across 8 bases. The CDR3 is made up of 15 amino acids. The junction had 5 bases not matched to a gene; V was cut back by 0 bases and J by 5 bases. From germline, CDR1 is SGHRS and CDR2 YFSETQ. The CDR3 loop is CASSLAGGPQDTQYF. CDR3 in DNA: TGCGCCAGCAGCTTGGCGGGAGGGCCCCAAGATACGCAGTATTTT.

The gene calls are TRBV4-1 and TRBJ2-3, with D unclear. CDR1 MGHRA and CDR2 YSYEKL come from the germline V gene. This CDR3 contains 14 residues. V shed 0 bases and J shed 0 bases, with 4 bases lying between them. The CDR3 DNA sequence: TGCGCCAGCAGCCAAGATTTCAGCACAGATACGCAGTATTTT. This codes for CASSQDFSTDTQYF.

The rearrangement joins TRBV12-3 or TRBV12-4 to TRBJ2-5; 8 nucleotides align to TRBD1. The CDR3 sequence is 12 residues long. Trimming cost V 6 bases and J 5 bases; bases outside gene matches: 2. CDR3 coding DNA: TGTGCCAGCAGAAGACAGGGGGAGACCCAGTACTTC. Its protein product is CASRRQGETQYF.

The sample holds many counts of this clonotype. A read error may be the cause here, since a much bigger clone is one base away. The V call is TRBV12-3 or TRBV12-4, the J call TRBJ1-6; 9 bases are a match to TRBD1. V trimming: 7 bases; J trimming: 9 bases; junction bases outside the gene matches: 10. CDR3 size: 15 residues. In DNA form, the CDR3 reads TGTGCCAGCACCCACACGGGGACAGGGTTTTCACCCCTCCACTTT. Residues: CASTHTGTGFSPLHF.

The J gene is TRBJ1-4, the V gene TRBV20-1; 9 bases agree with TRBD1. The V gene's germline CDR1 is DFQATT and CDR2 SNEGSKA (reference sequence). The junction had 14 bases not matched to a gene; V was cut back by 4 bases and J by 8 bases. There are 16 residues in the CDR3. The CDR3 bases are TGCAGTGCTAAAAATCCCGGGACAGGGCCGTACGAAAAACTGTTTTTT. Translated: CSAKNPGTGPYEKLFF.

This clonotype came up many times. The chain is built from TRBV6-1 and TRBJ1-2, with D possibly being TRBD1 (5 bases). The V end lost 0 bases, the J end lost 9 bases, and 8 bases lay between the germline ends. This CDR3 comprises 12 residues. Germline loops: CDR1 MNHNS, CDR2 SASEGT. The chain's CDR3 is CASSEAQGRYTF. The CDR3 DNA is TGTGCCAGCAGTGAAGCGCAGGGACGCTACACCTTC.

This clonotype has ten or more counts. V usage is TRBV7-2 and J usage is TRBJ1-2, with TRBD1 as a possible D gene (6 bases). The V gene's germline CDR1 is SGHTA and CDR2 FQGNSA. Trimming pared 5 bases from V and 1 base from J, leaving 11 bases between. CDR3 length equals 14 residues. The CDR3 nucleotides read TGTGCCAGCAGCATATACAGGGATAACTATGGCTACACCTTC. It translates to CASSIYRDNYGYTF.

This clonotype occurred many times. The rearrangement joins TRBV18 to TRBJ1-6; no definite D call. The germline gives CDR1 KGHSH, CDR2 LQKENI. The CDR3 loop spans 17 amino acids. Trimming took 3 bases from V and 6 from J, leaving 18 bases between them. CDR3 sequence (DNA): TGTGCCAGCTCACCCACGACCCGAAGCAGTAGTAATTCACCCCTCCACTTT. Its translation: CASSPTTRSSSNSPLHF.

This clonotype was observed many times. The chain combines TRBV12-3 or TRBV12-4 with TRBJ1-6; the match to TRBD1 covers 9 bases. J gave up 9 bases and V 3 bases, and 6 bases lay outside the gene matches. This CDR3 has 15 residues. The DNA for the CDR3 is TGTGCCAGCAGTTTCCCGGGACAGGGTGGTTCACCCCTCCACTTT. It translates to CASSFPGQGGSPLHF.

The V call is TRBV9, the J call TRBJ1-5; 9 bases are a match to TRBD1. Trimming removed 3 bases from V and 4 bases from J; junction bases left unmatched: 8. Germline V gene sequence: CDR1 SGDLS, CDR2 YYNGEE. This CDR3 contains 16 residues. The CDR3 sequence: CASSADRGVLNQPQHF. The CDR3 DNA follows: TGTGCCAGCAGCGCGGACAGGGGCGTCCTTAATCAGCCCCAGCATTTT. Supplemented by reference TRBV9 and TRBJ1-5, the full variable domain reads DSGVTQTPKHLITATGQRVTLRCSPRSGDLSVYWYQQSLDQGLQFLIQYYNGEERAKGNILERFSAQQFPDLHSELNLSSLELGDSALYFCASSADRGVLNQPQHFGDGTRLSIL.

Only one count was recorded for this clonotype. The chain carries TRBV7-2 and TRBJ2-5; 8 bases are a match to TRBD1. The CDR3 runs 17 residues. Germline V CDR1 and CDR2: SGHTA, FQGNSA. V trimming: 6 bases; J trimming: 2 bases; junction bases outside the gene matches: 14. CDR3 sequence: CASRQEVQGGSQETQYF. CDR3 nucleotide sequence: TGTGCCAGCAGGCAAGAGGTACAGGGGGGATCGCAAGAGACCCAGTACTTC.

This clonotype was seen repeatedly, ten times or more. This sequence joins TRBV11-2 and TRBJ2-2; 7 bases line up with TRBD1. V was pared by 5 bases and J by 1 base, with 16 bases of the junction left unmatched. The germline CDR1 and CDR2 sequences are SGHAT and FQNNGV. CDR3 size: 19 residues. The CDR3 is CASSPNPGQPGGNTGELFF. For the CDR3, the DNA is TGTGCCAGCAGCCCCAATCCGGGACAACCAGGGGGGAACACCGGGGAGCTGTTTTTT.

The V and J genes are TRBV5-1 and TRBJ2-5; a weak D match, TRBD2 (7 bases). This CDR3 is 14 amino acids long. Germline lookup yields CDR1 SGHRS and CDR2 YFSETQ. With 4 bases removed from V and 8 bases from J, the gap between germline ends came to 18 bases. CDR3 nucleotide sequence: TGCGCCAGCAGCCCCGGGGGGCCGGGGCACACCCAGTACTTC. Translation: CASSPGGPGHTQYF.

This clonotype was detected many times. The rearrangement uses TRBV30 and TRBJ1-4, with a tentative D call TRBD1 (5 bases). V lost 0 bases and J lost 8, with 10 bases in between. Germline assignment: CDR1 GTSNPN and CDR2 SVGIG (reference sequence). This CDR3 contains 13 residues. Here the CDR3 reads CAWSVVRGEKLFF. The CDR3 DNA is TGTGCCTGGAGTGTGGTCCGGGGGGAAAAACTGTTTTTT.

A word on this clonotype: This sequence may be a read error, since a much larger clone differs from it by one base. The CDR3 DNA reads TGTGCCAGCAGCTACTCCGGGACTAGGGTTTCCTACCAACAGACCCAGTACTTC. Translation: CASSYSGTRVSYQQTQYF. The chain has TRBV7-9 and TRBJ2-5; the match to TRBD2 covers 8 bases. This CDR3 has 18 amino acids. Germline CDR1 and CDR2: SEHNR and FQNEAQ (reference sequence).

This clonotype was picked up many times. The chain has TRBV7-2 and TRBJ2-1; the match to TRBD1 covers 9 bases. The CDR3 loop spans 16 amino acids. With V trimmed by 6 bases and J by 7 bases, 13 bases remained unmatched. Looked up from germline, CDR1 is SGHTA and CDR2 is FQGNSA. CDR3 nucleotides: TGTGCCAGCAGTTTTTTCACCGGGACAGGGATAAATGAGCAGTTCTTC. This codes for CASSFFTGTGINEQFF.

This clonotype was counted ten times or more. This rearrangement joins TRBV5-1 to TRBJ2-2; 14 nucleotides agree with TRBD2. The CDR3 covers 17 residues. J lost 4 bases, V lost 4 bases, and 6 bases had no gene match. Germline assignment: CDR1 SGHRS and CDR2 YFSETQ. The DNA for the CDR3 is TGCGCCAGCAGCCGACGACTAGCGGGAGGGGTCACCGGGGAGCTGTTTTTT. It codes for CASSRRLAGGVTGELFF.

This clonotype was recorded at least ten times. The chain employs TRBV19 and TRBJ2-2, with 8 bases identical to TRBD1. Germline lookup yields CDR1 LNHDA and CDR2 SQIVND (reference sequence). Losses at the gene ends were 9 bases for V and 3 bases for J; bases not matched to a gene: 6. This CDR3 has 14 amino acids. The CDR3, as DNA: TGTGCCAGCGCGGACAGGGTCGACACCGGGGAGCTGTTTTTT. Its translation is CASADRVDTGELFF.

V usage is TRBV7-9 and J usage is TRBJ2-5, with TRBD2 identical over 8 bases. The V gene's germline CDR1 is SEHNR and CDR2 FQNEAQ (reference sequence). This CDR3 is 15 amino acids long. V lost 1 base, J lost 5 bases, and 6 bases stayed unmatched. CDR3 region: CASSLVGRGEETQYF. The CDR3 DNA reads as TGTGCCAGCAGCTTAGTCGGGAGGGGAGAGGAGACCCAGTACTTC.

This clonotype was observed at least ten times. The genes are TRBV4-1 and TRBJ1-3; 10 positions match TRBD1. Germline lookup yields CDR1 MGHRA and CDR2 YSYEKL. The CDR3 totals 16 residues. V dropped 0 bases and J dropped 5; count of bases not matched to a gene: 4. CDR3 in DNA: TGCGCCAGCAGCCAAGAGCGACAGGGGGCGAGAAACACCATATATTTT. Translating it yields CASSQERQGARNTIYF.

CDR3 coding DNA: TGTGCCAGCAGCTCTGACAGGGAATCTGGAAACACCTTC. Translation: CASSSDRESGNTF. The rearrangement links TRBV7-9 to TRBJ1-2; the match to TRBD1 covers 7 bases. V lost 4 bases, J lost 12 bases, and 11 bases stayed unmatched. Germline V gene data show CDR1 as SEHNR and CDR2 as FQNEAQ (reference sequence). The length of the CDR3 is 13 residues.

This clonotype was seen ten or more times. V is TRBV9 and J is TRBJ2-1, with D uncertain. The CDR3 is made up of 15 amino acids. Germline loops: CDR1 SGDLS, CDR2 YYNGEE. The V gene lost 0 bases and the J gene lost 1 base, with 8 bases spanning the gap. The CDR3 nucleotides are TGTGCCAGCAGCGTAGCGTCCCGATCCTACAATGAGCAGTTCTTC. This sequence encodes CASSVASRSYNEQFF. Filled out from reference TRBV9 and TRBJ2-1, the complete variable domain reads DSGVTQTPKHLITATGQRVTLRCSPRSGDLSVYWYQQSLDQGLQFLIQYYNGEERAKGNILERFSAQQFPDLHSELNLSSLELGDSALYFCASSVASRSYNEQFFGPGTRLTVL.

This clonotype was picked up many times. The rearrangement links TRBV20-1 to TRBJ2-5; D tentatively fits TRBD1 or TRBD2 (6 bases each). V was clipped by 7 bases and J by 5 bases, with 23 bases between them. This CDR3 is built from 15 residues. The V gene's germline CDR1 is DFQATT and CDR2 SNEGSKA (reference sequence). The CDR3 DNA is TGCAGTGTTAGCCGAGCGGGTGGGGGGCAGGAGACCCAGTACTTC. The encoded protein is CSVSRAGGGQETQYF.

The chain couples TRBV20-1 to TRBJ2-3; 7 nucleotides match TRBD2. The junction had 13 bases not matched to a gene; V was cut back by 6 bases and J by 4 bases. The CDR3 runs to 15 residues. Germline CDR1 DFQATT, CDR2 SNEGSKA (reference sequence). The CDR3 DNA is TGCAGTGCCCCCGCCCGGGGGGACCACGCAGATACGCAGTATTTT. Protein sequence: CSAPARGDHADTQYF.

Ten or more counts support this clonotype. This rearrangement joins TRBV7-9 to TRBJ1-3; TRBD1 is a possible D gene (5 bases). The CDR3 is 14 residues long. V was shortened by 5 bases and J by 6 bases, with 14 bases between the two germline ends. Germline lookup yields CDR1 SEHNR and CDR2 FQNEAQ (reference sequence). The CDR3, as DNA: TGTGCCAGCAGCGCCGAGGGGAATCCAAACACCATATATTTT. Its translation: CASSAEGNPNTIYF.

This clonotype was observed many times. The chain combines TRBV6-5 with TRBJ2-7; D is unresolved. This CDR3 has 13 residues. Germline loops: CDR1 MNHEY, CDR2 SVGAGI. V gave up 0 bases and J gave up 6 bases, with 9 bases separating them. The CDR3 region has the DNA TGTGCCAGCAGTTACTCGGTGGAGAGCGAGCAGTACTTC. Residues: CASSYSVESEQYF.

Many counts were recorded for this clonotype. The chain couples TRBV10-3 to TRBJ2-3; D is undetermined. The CDR3 consists of 13 residues. Germline CDR1 is ENHRY and CDR2 is SYGVKD. Trimming cost V 4 bases and J 2 bases, with 7 bases left between them. CDR3 DNA: TGTGCCATCAGTGGAGGATTCACAGATACGCAGTATTTT. Amino acid sequence: CAISGGFTDTQYF.